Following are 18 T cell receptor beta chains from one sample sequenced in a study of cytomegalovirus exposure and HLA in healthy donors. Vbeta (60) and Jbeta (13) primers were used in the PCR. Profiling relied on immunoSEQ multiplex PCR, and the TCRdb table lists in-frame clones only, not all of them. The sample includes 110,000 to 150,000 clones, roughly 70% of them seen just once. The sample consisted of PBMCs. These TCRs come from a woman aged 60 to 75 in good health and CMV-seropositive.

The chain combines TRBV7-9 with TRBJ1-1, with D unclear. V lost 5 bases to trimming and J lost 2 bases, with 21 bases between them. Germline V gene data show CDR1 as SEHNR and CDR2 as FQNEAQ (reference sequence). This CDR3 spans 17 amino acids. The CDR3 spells CASSIEMRETGNTEAFF. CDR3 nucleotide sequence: TGTGCCAGCAGCATAGAAATGAGGGAAACGGGAAACACTGAAGCTTTCTTT.

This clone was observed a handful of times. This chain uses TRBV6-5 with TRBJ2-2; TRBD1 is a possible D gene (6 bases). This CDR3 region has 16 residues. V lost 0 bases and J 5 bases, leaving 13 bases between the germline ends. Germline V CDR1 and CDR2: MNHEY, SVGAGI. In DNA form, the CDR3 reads TGTGCCAGCAGTTACTCGAACCAGGGGACGACCGGGGAGCTGTTTTTT. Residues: CASSYSNQGTTGELFF.

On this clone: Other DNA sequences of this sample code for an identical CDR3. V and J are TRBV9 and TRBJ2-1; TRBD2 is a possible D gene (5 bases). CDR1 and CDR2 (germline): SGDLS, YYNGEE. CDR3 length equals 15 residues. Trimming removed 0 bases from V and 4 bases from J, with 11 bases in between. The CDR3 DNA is TGTGCCAGCAGCGTAGGCCTAGCCGGATACAATGAGCAGTTCTTC. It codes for CASSVGLAGYNEQFF.

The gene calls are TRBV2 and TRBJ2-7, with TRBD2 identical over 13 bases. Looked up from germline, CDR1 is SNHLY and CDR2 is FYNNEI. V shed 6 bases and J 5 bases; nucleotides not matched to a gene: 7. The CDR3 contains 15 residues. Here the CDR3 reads CASSNTGLAGDEQYF. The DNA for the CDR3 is TGTGCCAGCAGCAATACTGGACTAGCGGGAGACGAGCAGTACTTC.

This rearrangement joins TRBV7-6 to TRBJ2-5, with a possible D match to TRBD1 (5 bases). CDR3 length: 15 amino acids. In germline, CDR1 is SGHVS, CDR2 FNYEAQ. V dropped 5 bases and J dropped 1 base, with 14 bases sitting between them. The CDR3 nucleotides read TGTGCCAGCAGCCCTATAGTGGGGCCCCAAGAGACCCAGTACTTC. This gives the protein CASSPIVGPQETQYF.

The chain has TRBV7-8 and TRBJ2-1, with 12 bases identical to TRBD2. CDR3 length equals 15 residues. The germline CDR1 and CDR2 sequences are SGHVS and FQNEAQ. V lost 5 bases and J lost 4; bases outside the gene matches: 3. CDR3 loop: CASSTGLAGYNEQFF. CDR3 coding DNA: TGTGCCAGCAGCACTGGACTAGCGGGATACAATGAGCAGTTCTTC.

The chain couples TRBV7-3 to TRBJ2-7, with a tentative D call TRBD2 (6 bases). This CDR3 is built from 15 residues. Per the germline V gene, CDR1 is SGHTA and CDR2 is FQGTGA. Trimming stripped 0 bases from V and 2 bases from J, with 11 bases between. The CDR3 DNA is TGTGCCAGCAGCTTAACGGCGGGATTCACCTACGAGCAGTACTTC. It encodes CASSLTAGFTYEQYF.

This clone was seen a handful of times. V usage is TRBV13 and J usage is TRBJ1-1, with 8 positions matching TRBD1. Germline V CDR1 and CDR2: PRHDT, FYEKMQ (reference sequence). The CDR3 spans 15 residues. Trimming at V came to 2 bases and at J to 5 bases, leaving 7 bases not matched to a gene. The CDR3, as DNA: TGTGCCAGCAGCTTAAGAGGACAGGGAAAAACTGAAGCTTTCTTT. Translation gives CASSLRGQGKTEAFF.

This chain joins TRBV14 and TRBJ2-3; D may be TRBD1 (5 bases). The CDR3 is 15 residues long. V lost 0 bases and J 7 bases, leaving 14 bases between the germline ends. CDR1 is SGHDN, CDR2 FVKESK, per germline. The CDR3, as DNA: TGTGCCAGCAGCCAAGAGGGGCTGGGCGCGAATACGCAGTATTTT. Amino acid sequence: CASSQEGLGANTQYF.

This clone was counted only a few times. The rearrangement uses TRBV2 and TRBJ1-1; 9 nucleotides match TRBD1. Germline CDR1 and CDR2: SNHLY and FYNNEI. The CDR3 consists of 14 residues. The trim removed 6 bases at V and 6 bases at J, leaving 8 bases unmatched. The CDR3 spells CASRAGTGLAEAFF. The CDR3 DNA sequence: TGTGCCAGCAGGGCCGGGACAGGGTTAGCTGAAGCTTTCTTT.

CDR3 sequence: CASSLFGEDTQYF. For the CDR3, the DNA is TGTGCCAGCAGTTTATTCGGGGAAGATACGCAGTATTTT. The rearrangement joins TRBV27 to TRBJ2-3, with D possibly TRBD2 on 5 matching bases. The CDR3 length is 13 residues. Germline V lookup: CDR1 MNHEY, CDR2 SMNVEV (reference sequence). Deletions cut 1 base from V and 5 bases from J, with 7 bases between.

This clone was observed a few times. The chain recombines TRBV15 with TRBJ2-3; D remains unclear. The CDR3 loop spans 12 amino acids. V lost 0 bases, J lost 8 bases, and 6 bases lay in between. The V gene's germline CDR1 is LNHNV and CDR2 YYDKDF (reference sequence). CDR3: CATSRDIGTQYF. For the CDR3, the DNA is TGTGCCACCAGCAGAGACATCGGTACGCAGTATTTT.

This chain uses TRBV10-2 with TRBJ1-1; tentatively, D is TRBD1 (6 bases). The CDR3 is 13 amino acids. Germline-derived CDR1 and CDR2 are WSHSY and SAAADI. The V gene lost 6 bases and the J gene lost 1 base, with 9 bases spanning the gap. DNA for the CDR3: TGCGCCAGCAGAATGACAGGGAACACTGAAGCTTTCTTT. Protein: CASRMTGNTEAFF.

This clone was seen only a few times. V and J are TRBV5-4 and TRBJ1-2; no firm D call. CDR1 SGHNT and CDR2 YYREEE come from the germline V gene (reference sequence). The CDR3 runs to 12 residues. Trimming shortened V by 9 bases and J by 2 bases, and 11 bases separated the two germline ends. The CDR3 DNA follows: TGTGCCATCTTACGCGGGAACTATGGCTACACCTTC. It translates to CAILRGNYGYTF.

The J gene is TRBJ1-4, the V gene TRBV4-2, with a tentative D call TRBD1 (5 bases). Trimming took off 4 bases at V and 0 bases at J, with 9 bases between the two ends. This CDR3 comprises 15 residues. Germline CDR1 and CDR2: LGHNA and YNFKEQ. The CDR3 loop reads CASSRETATNEKLFF. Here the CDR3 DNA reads TGTGCCAGCAGCCGAGAGACAGCAACTAATGAAAAACTGTTTTTT.

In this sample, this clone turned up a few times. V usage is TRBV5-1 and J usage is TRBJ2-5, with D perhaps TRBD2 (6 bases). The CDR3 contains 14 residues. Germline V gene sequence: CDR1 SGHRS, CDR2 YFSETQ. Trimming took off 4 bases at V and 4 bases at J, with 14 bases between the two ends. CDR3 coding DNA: TGCGCCAGCAGCGTGACTAGTCCTCGAGAGACCCAGTACTTC. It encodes CASSVTSPRETQYF.

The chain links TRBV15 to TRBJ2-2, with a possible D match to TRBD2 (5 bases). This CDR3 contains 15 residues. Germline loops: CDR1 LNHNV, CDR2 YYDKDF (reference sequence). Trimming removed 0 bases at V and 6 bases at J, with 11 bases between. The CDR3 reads CATSRERGVAGELFF. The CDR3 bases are TGTGCCACCAGCAGAGAACGGGGAGTCGCCGGGGAGCTGTTTTTT.

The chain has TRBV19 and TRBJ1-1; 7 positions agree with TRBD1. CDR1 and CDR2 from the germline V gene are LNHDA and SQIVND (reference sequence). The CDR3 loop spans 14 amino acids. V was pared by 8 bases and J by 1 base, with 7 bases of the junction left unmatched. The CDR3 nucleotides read TGTGCCAGTGGGAACAGGGGCGCGAACACTGAAGCTTTCTTT. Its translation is CASGNRGANTEAFF.